These T cell receptor beta chains were read from a single sample in a study of blood T cell repertoires in COVID-19. Using immunoSEQ multiplex PCR, the repertoire was profiled, and TCRdb retains in-frame clones only, with some absent. The top ten clones hold about 6.9% of a sample with more than 300,000 clones, around 86% of them seen once. The sample taken for sequencing was peripheral blood. These receptors all stem from a woman between 50 and 59 years old with COVID-19, enrolled during active disease. The CDR3 runs from the conserved cysteine through the conserved F or W. The order of the fields is clone size, D gene, J gene, V gene, CDR3 DNA, CDR3 protein. A D gene is named only where the DNA matches it firmly. Part of the rows lack a size; the others show once, few, many or a class for expanded clones.

size: -
D: -
J: TRBJ2-1
V: TRBV5-1
DNA: TGCGCCAGCAGCTTGTGGGCAGGGTACAATGAGCAGTTCTTC
CDR3: CASSLWAGYNEQFF

size: -
D: TRBD2
J: TRBJ2-1
V: TRBV19
DNA: TGTGCCAGTAGTATTTCAGCGGGAGGGCGCCATGAGCAGTTCTTC
CDR3: CASSISAGGRHEQFF

size: -
D: -
J: TRBJ2-1
V: TRBV6-5
DNA: TGTGCCAGCAGAAGGGACGGGAGTCCGTACAATGAGCAGTTCTTC
CDR3: CASRRDGSPYNEQFF

size: -
D: -
J: TRBJ2-7
V: TRBV5-1
DNA: TGCGCCAGCAGCTTGGACGGCTACGAGCAGTACTTC
CDR3: CASSLDGYEQYF

size: -
D: TRBD1
J: TRBJ1-6
V: TRBV25-1
DNA: TGTGCCAGCAGTCAACAGACAGGGATAGTATCACCCCTCCACTTT
CDR3: CASSQQTGIVSPLHF

size: once
D: TRBD2
J: TRBJ2-3
V: TRBV7-2
DNA: TGTGCCAGCAGCCTCGGACTAGCCACAGATACGCAGTATTTT
CDR3: CASSLGLATDTQYF

size: -
D: TRBD2
J: TRBJ2-7
V: TRBV24-1
DNA: TGTGCCACCAGTGATTGGACTAGCGGGAGTAACGAGCAGTACTTC
CDR3: CATSDWTSGSNEQYF

size: -
D: TRBD1
J: TRBJ2-7
V: TRBV7-2
DNA: TGTGCCAGCAGCGCAGAGGGACAGGTGGACGAGCAGTACTTC
CDR3: CASSAEGQVDEQYF

size: -
D: -
J: TRBJ1-4
V: TRBV5-1
DNA: TGCGCCAGCAGCTTGACCACGGGGGAAAAACTGTTTTTT
CDR3: CASSLTTGEKLFF

size: -
D: TRBD1
J: TRBJ1-3
V: TRBV11-2
DNA: TGTGCCAGCAGCGCGAGGGGGCAGAAATCTGGAAACACCATATATTTT
CDR3: CASSARGQKSGNTIYF

size: -
D: -
J: TRBJ2-7
V: TRBV12-2
DNA: TGTGCAAGTCGCTTAGTGGGGACTAGCGGGAGGGAGAACGAGCAGTACTTC
CDR3: CASRLVGTSGRENEQYF

size: -
D: -
J: TRBJ1-1
V: TRBV11-2
DNA: TGTGCCAGCAGCTTAAGGGTAACAGGGTTGTCTGAAGCTTTCTTT
CDR3: CASSLRVTGLSEAFF

size: -
D: TRBD2
J: TRBJ2-3
V: TRBV24-1
DNA: TGTGCCACCAGTCATGGGACTAGCGGGGGCACAGATACGCAGTATTTT
CDR3: CATSHGTSGGTDTQYF

size: -
D: TRBD1
J: TRBJ1-1
V: TRBV19
DNA: TGTGCCAGTAGTATCCCCGGGCCAGGGGGGACTGAAGCTTTCTTT
CDR3: CASSIPGPGGTEAFF

size: -
D: -
J: TRBJ2-3
V: TRBV6-5
DNA: TGTGCCAGCAAGGCGGGTCTCCGCACAGATACGCAGTATTTT
CDR3: CASKAGLRTDTQYF

size: -
D: TRBD2
J: TRBJ2-2
V: TRBV18
DNA: TGTGCCAGCTCACCGGGAGACGGGAGGACGAACACCGGGGAGCTGTTTTTT
CDR3: CASSPGDGRTNTGELFF

size: -
D: -
J: TRBJ2-2
V: TRBV5-1
DNA: TGCGCCAGCAGCCCCCTACGGAACACCGGGGAGCTGTTTTTT
CDR3: CASSPLRNTGELFF

size: -
D: -
J: TRBJ1-1
V: TRBV29-1
DNA: TGCAGCGTTGGGGTTACCGGGACTCAAGGACGGACTGAAGCTTTCTTT
CDR3: CSVGVTGTQGRTEAFF

size: -
D: TRBD1
J: TRBJ1-5
V: TRBV19
DNA: TGTGCCAGTAGTAAGGGACAGAATAGCAATCAGCCCCAGCATTTT
CDR3: CASSKGQNSNQPQHF

size: -
D: TRBD2
J: TRBJ2-7
V: TRBV20-1
DNA: TGCAGTGCTAGTGGCGGGAGCTCCTACGAGCAGTACTTC
CDR3: CSASGGSSYEQYF

size: -
D: TRBD2
J: TRBJ2-1
V: TRBV28
DNA: TGTGCCAGCAGCCCTCCAACTAGCGGGTCCTACAATGAGCAGTTCTTC
CDR3: CASSPPTSGSYNEQFF

size: -
D: -
J: TRBJ1-1
V: TRBV19
DNA: TGTGCCAGTAGTGTCCAACAGGGACGCACTGAAGCTTTCTTT
CDR3: CASSVQQGRTEAFF

size: -
D: TRBD2
J: TRBJ2-1
V: TRBV7-2
DNA: TGTGCCAGCGTATCGGGACTATTCCTTGAGCAGTTCTTC
CDR3: CASVSGLFLEQFF

size: -
D: -
J: TRBJ1-1
V: TRBV12-3/TRBV12-4
DNA: TGTGCCAGCACCGTCCTCGCCGGCACTGAAGCTTTCTTT
CDR3: CASTVLAGTEAFF

size: -
D: -
J: TRBJ2-7
V: TRBV23-1
DNA: TGCGCCAGCGCCCTCTGCGCGGGTTTAGACTACGAGCAGTACTTC
CDR3: CASALCAGLDYEQYF

size: few
D: -
J: TRBJ2-1
V: TRBV11-2
DNA: TGTGCCAGCTTGCCGGGGGTTAGCAATGAGCAGTTCTTC
CDR3: CASLPGVSNEQFF

size: -
D: TRBD1
J: TRBJ1-1
V: TRBV27
DNA: TGTGCCAGCAGACCTCATCAGGGGGTTGCTGAAGCTTTCTTT
CDR3: CASRPHQGVAEAFF

size: -
D: -
J: TRBJ2-1
V: TRBV6-1
DNA: TGTGCCAGCAGTGAAGGTACTTCCTACCTTTACAATGAGCAGTTCTTC
CDR3: CASSEGTSYLYNEQFF

size: -
D: TRBD2
J: TRBJ2-5
V: TRBV7-2
DNA: TGTGCCAGCAGCTGGACTAGCGGGAGATCTGCGTACCAAGAGACCCAGTACTTC
CDR3: CASSWTSGRSAYQETQYF

size: -
D: TRBD1
J: TRBJ1-1
V: TRBV5-4
DNA: TGTGCCAGCAGCTTTACAGGGGCTAACACTGAAGCTTTCTTT
CDR3: CASSFTGANTEAFF